This T cell receptor (beta chain) was identified during a study of blood T cell repertoires in COVID-19. Study in general: COVID-19 samples, acute and convalescent, were from the United States, Italy and Spain. Sources were T cells, B-cell-depleted T cells, or PBMCs; the material itself was cDNA or gDNA.

The germline gives CDR1 SGDLS, CDR2 YYNGEE. The ends were cut back, 4 bases at V and 5 bases at J, with 15 bases in the middle. CDR3 length equals 14 residues. Participants had their cohort set by participant-reported clinical history. Donors of Cohort 3 who recovered were those that had two negative PCRs, clearance, or symptom resolution. The table came from immunoSEQ multiplex PCR; TCRdb's copy has only in-frame clones and leaves some out. The sample records over 300,000 clones, 86% being singletons. The chain employs TRBV9 and TRBJ1-1; D remains unclear. The source of this sequence is a woman between 18 and 29 years old who had recovered from COVID-19. The source material was PBMCs or T cells enriched from blood (not recorded which). The DNA of the CDR3 is TGTGCCAGCAGCCCAAGCGGAGCGAGAACTGAAGCTTTCTTT. Its protein is CASSPSGARTEAFF.